This T cell receptor (beta chain) was found in a study of regulatory T cells in long-lasting Graves disease. iRepertoire HTBI primers and Arm-PCR of CDR3 regions built TCR beta libraries. TCRdb re-called the multiplex PCR reads through MiXCR, storing one row per CDR3 protein. The sample shows fewer than 600,000 distinct CDR3 sequences, about 20% of them seen only once. Germline loops: CDR1 MDHEN, CDR2 SYDVKM. The CDR3 spans 15 residues. V trimming: 11 bases; J trimming: 5 bases; junction bases outside the gene matches: 12. Time point specified: persistent/refractory GD, antithyroid drugs over 5 years with positive TRAb. Making the TCR library involved RNA that had been extracted from PBMCs. Patients came from an endocrinology department in Xi'an, China.

The sequence was obtained from a female donor with Graves disease. The gene calls are TRBV28 and TRBJ2-1; TRBD1 matches at 10 bases. Specimen: peripheral blood mononuclear cells (PBMCs), collected when the disease was refractory, from a patient treated with antithyroid drugs. CDR3 protein: CASRTGQGKHNEQFF. The CDR3 bases are TGTGCCTCCCGTACGGGACAGGGGAAACACAATGAGCAGTTCTTC.